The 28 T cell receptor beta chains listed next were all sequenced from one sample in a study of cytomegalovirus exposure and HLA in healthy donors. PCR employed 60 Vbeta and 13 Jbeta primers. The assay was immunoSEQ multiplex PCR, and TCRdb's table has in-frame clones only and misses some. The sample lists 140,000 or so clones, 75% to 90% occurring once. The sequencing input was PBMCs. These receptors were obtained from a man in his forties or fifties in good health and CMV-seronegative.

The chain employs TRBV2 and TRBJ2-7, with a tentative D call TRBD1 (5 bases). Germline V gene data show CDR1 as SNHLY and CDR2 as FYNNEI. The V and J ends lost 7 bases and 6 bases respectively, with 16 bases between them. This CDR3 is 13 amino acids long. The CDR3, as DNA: TGTGCCAGCATGAAGACAGTACAGAGCGAGCAGTACTTC. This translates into CASMKTVQSEQYF.

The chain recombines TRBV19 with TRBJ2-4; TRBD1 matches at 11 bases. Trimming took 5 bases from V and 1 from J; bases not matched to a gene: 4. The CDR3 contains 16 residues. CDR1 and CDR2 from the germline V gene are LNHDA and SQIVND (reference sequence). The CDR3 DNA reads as TGTGCCAGTAGTGGGACAGGGGGAAGGGCCAAAAACATTCAGTACTTC. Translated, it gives CASSGTGGRAKNIQYF.

CDR3 nucleotide sequence: TGTGCCACCAGCCGCAGCGGGGGGGGCGCTGATGGCTACACCTTC. Translation gives CATSRSGGGADGYTF. The gene calls are TRBV15 and TRBJ1-2; TRBD1 is a possible D gene (6 bases). V lost 5 bases, J lost 6 bases, and 19 bases lay in between. Germline V gene sequence: CDR1 LNHNV, CDR2 YYDKDF (reference sequence). The CDR3 is 15 residues long.

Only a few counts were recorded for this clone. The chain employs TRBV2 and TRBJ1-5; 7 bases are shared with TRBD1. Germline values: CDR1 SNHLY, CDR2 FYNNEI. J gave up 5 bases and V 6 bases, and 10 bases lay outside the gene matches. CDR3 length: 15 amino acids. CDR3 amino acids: CASRGQAELYQPQHF. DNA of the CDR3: TGTGCCAGCAGAGGACAGGCGGAATTGTATCAGCCCCAGCATTTT.

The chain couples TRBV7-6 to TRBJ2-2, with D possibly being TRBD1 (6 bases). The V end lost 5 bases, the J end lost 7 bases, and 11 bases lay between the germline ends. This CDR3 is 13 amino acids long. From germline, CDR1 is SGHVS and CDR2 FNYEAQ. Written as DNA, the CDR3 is TGTGCCAGCAGCCTACAGGGCGACGGGGAGCTGTTTTTT. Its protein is CASSLQGDGELFF.

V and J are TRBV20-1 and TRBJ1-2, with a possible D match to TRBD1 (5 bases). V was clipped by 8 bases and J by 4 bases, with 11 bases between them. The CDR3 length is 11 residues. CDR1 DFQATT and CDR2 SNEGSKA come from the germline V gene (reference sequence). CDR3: CSTRAAYGYTF. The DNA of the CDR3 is TGCAGTACCAGGGCGGCCTATGGCTACACCTTC.

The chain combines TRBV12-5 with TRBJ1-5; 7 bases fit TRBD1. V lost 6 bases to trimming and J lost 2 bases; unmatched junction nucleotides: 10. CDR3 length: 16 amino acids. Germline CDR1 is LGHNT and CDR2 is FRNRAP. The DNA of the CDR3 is TGTGCTAGTGGCCCAGAGGGCAGGGGGGGCAATCAGCCCCAGCATTTT. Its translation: CASGPEGRGGNQPQHF.

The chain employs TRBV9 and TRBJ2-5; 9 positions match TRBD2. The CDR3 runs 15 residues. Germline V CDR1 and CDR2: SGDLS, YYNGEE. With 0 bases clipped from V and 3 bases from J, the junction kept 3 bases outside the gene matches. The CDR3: CASSVEPSGEETQYF. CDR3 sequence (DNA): TGTGCCAGCAGCGTAGAGCCTAGCGGGGAAGAGACCCAGTACTTC.

This CDR3 reads CASSGGYNEQFF. In DNA, the CDR3 is TGTGCCAGCAGTGGAGGTTACAATGAGCAGTTCTTC. V and J are TRBV2 and TRBJ2-1; D ambiguous. V lost 4 bases and J lost 4, with 5 bases in between. Germline CDR1 reads SNHLY; CDR2 reads FYNNEI. The CDR3 has 12 residues.

The CDR3 here is CASSLGWTGGNQPQHF. The CDR3 region has the DNA TGTGCCAGCAGCTTAGGATGGACAGGGGGCAATCAGCCCCAGCATTTT. The V and J genes are TRBV5-5 and TRBJ1-5; 9 bases line up with TRBD1. Germline lookup yields CDR1 SGHKS and CDR2 YYEKEE (reference sequence). This CDR3 contains 16 residues. J lost 2 bases, V lost 2 bases, and 5 bases had no gene match.

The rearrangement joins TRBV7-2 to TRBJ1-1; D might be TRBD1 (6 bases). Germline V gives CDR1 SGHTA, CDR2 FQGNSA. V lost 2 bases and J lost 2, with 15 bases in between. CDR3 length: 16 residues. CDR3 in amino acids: CASSLPLQGTNTEAFF. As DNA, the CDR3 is TGTGCCAGCAGCTTACCCCTACAGGGAACTAACACTGAAGCTTTCTTT. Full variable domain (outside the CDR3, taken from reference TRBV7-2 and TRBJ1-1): GAGVSQSPSNKVTEKGKDVELRCDPISGHTALYWYRQSLGQGLEFLIYFQGNSAPDKSGLPSDRFSAERTGGSVSTLTIQRTQQEDSAVYLCASSLPLQGTNTEAFFGQGTRLTVV.

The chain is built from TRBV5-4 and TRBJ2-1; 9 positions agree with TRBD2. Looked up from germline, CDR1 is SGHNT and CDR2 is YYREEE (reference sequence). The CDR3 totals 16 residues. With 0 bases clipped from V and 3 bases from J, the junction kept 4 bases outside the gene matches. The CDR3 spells CASSLVASGNYNEQFF. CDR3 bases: TGTGCCAGCAGCTTGGTGGCTAGCGGGAACTACAATGAGCAGTTCTTC.

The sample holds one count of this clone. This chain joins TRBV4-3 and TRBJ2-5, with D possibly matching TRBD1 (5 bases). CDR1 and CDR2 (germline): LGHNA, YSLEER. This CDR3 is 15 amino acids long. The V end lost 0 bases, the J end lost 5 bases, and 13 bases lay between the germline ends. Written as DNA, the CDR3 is TGCGCCAGCAGCCAAGATGTCAGGGCCCCCGAGACCCAGTACTTC. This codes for CASSQDVRAPETQYF.

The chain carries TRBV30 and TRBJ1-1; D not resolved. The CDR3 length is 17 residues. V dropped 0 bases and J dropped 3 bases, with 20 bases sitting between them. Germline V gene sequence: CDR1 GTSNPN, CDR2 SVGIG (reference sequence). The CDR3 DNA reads TGTGCCTGGAGTGTGGCTAGGGTCCCGGGGTGGGACACTGAAGCTTTCTTT. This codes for CAWSVARVPGWDTEAFF.

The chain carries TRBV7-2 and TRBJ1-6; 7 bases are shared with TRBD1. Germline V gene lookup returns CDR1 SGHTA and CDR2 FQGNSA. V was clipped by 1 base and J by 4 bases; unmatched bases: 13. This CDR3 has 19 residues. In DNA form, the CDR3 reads TGTGCCAGCAGCTTAGAGGGCTCCACAGGGGTGGGGTATAATTCACCCCTCCACTTT. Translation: CASSLEGSTGVGYNSPLHF.

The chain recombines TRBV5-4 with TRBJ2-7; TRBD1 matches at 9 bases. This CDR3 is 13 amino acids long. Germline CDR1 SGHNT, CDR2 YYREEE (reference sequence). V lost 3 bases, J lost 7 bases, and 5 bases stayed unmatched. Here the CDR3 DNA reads TGTGCCAGCAGCTCAGGACAGGGGTGGGAGCAGTACTTC. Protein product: CASSSGQGWEQYF.

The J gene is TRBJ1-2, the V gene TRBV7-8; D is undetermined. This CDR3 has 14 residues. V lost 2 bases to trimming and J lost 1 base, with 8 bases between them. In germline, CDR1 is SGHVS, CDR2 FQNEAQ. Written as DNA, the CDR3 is TGTGCCAGCAGCTTAACAGAACATAACTATGGCTACACCTTC. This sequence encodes CASSLTEHNYGYTF.

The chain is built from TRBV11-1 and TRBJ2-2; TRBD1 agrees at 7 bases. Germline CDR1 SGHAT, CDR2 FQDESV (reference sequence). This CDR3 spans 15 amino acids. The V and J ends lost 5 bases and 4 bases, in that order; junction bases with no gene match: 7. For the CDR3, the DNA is TGTGCCAGCAGCCCCGGACAGGTGATCACCGGGGAGCTGTTTTTT. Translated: CASSPGQVITGELFF.

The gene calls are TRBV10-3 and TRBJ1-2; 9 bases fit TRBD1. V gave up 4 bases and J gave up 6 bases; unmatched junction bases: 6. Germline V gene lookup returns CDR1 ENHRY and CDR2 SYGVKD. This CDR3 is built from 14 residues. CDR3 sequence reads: CAISVTGGADGYTF. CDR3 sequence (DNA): TGTGCCATCAGTGTTACAGGGGGCGCCGATGGCTACACCTTC.

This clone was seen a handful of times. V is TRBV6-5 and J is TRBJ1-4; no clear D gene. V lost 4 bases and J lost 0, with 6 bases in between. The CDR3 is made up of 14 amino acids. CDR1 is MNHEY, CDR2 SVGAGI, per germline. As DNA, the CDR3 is TGTGCCAGCAGTTGGGCCTCAACTAATGAAAAACTGTTTTTT. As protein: CASSWASTNEKLFF.

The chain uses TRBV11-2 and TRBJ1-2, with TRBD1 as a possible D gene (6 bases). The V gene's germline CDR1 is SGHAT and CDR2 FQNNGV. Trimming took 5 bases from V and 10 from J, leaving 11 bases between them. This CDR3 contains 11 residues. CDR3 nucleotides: TGTGCCAGCAGCGCCCAGGGGAACTACACCTTC. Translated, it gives CASSAQGNYTF.

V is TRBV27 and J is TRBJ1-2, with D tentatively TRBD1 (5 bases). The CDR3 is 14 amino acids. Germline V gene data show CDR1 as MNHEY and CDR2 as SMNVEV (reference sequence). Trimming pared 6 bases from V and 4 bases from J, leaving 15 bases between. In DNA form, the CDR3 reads TGTGCCAGCAGACCGACAGCCTCCTCCTATGGCTACACCTTC. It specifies CASRPTASSYGYTF.

The CDR3 loop reads CASRWGGDYEQYF. As DNA, the CDR3 is TGTGCCAGCCGCTGGGGGGGGGACTACGAGCAGTACTTC. The V gene is TRBV5-6, the J gene TRBJ2-7; TRBD2 matches 7 bases. The CDR3 is 13 amino acids. Trimming at V came to 7 bases and at J to 3 bases, leaving 7 bases not matched to a gene. The V gene's germline CDR1 is SGHDT and CDR2 YYEEEE.

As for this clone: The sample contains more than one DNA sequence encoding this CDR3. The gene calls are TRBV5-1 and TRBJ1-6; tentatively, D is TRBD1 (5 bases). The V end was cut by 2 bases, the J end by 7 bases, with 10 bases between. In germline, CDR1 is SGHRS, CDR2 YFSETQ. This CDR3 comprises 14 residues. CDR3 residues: CASSFGGDNSPLHF. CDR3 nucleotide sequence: TGCGCCAGCAGCTTTGGCGGGGACAATTCACCCCTCCACTTT.

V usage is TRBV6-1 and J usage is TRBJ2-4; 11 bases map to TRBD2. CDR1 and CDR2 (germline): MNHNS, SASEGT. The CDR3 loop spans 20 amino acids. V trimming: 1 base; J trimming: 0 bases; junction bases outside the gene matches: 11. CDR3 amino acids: CASSEVASGGSDLAKNIQYF. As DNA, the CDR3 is TGTGCCAGCAGTGAAGTCGCTAGCGGGGGGTCCGACCTAGCCAAAAACATTCAGTACTTC.

The CDR3 protein is CASSPTGQGYYGYTF. CDR3 bases: TGTGCCAGCTCACCGACCGGACAGGGTTACTATGGCTACACCTTC. The J gene is TRBJ1-2, the V gene TRBV18; TRBD1 aligns across 8 bases. The J segment lost 3 bases and the V segment lost 3 bases, leaving 6 bases of the junction unmatched. The CDR3 covers 15 residues. Germline V gene data show CDR1 as KGHSH and CDR2 as LQKENI.

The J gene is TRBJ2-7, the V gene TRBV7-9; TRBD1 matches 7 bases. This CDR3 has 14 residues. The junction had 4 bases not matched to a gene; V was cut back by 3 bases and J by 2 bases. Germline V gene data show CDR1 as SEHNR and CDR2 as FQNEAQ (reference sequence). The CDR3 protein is CASSLGTDPYEQYF. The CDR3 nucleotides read TGTGCCAGCAGCTTGGGGACAGACCCCTACGAGCAGTACTTC.

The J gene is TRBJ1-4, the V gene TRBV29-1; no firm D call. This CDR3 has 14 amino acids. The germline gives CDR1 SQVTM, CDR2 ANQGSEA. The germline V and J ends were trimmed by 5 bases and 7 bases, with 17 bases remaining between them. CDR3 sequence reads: CSVRNSTVFEKLFF. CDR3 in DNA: TGCAGCGTTAGGAACAGTACGGTTTTTGAAAAACTGTTTTTT.